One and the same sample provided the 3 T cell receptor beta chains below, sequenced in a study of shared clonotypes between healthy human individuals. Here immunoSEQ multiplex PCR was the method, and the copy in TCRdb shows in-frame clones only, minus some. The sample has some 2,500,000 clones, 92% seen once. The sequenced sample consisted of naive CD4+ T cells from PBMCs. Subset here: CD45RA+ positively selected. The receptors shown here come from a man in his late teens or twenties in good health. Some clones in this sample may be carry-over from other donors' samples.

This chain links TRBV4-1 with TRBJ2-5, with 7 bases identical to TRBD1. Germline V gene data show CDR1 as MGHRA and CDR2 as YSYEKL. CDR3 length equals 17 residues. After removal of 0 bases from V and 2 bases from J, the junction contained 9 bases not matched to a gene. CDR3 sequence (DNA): TGCGCCAGCAGCCAAGATCCCCCGACAGGGAAACAAGAGACCCAGTACTTC. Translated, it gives CASSQDPPTGKQETQYF.

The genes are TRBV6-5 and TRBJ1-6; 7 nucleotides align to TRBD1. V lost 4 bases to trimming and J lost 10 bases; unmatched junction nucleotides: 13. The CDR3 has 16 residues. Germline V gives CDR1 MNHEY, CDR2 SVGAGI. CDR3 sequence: CASSLTGRGGGSPLHF. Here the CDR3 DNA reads TGTGCCAGCAGTTTGACAGGGAGGGGCGGTGGGTCACCCCTCCACTTT.

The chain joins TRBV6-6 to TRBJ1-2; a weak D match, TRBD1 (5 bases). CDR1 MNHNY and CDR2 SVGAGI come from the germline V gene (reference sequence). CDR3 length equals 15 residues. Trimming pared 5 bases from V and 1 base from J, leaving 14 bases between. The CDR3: CASSAPGAGNYGYTF. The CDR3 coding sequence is TGTGCCAGCAGTGCTCCCGGGGCGGGTAACTATGGCTACACCTTC.